The sequence of this T cell receptor (beta chain) was determined in a study of T cells in narcolepsy. Study context: Donors had narcolepsy type 1 or type 2, or were healthy controls. Study-level findings and limits: HCRT-specific and TRIB2-specific autoreactive clonotypes appeared among same-patient CSF and blood CD4+ clonotypes. Autoreactive clonotypes reportedly recurred in blood of same and different patients, not controls. Autoreactive clone sequences were missing from some blood memory CD4+ repertoires.

As regards this clone: What it recognizes is unknown.

This CDR3 is built from 16 residues. Germline CDR1 reads SGHTA; CDR2 reads FQGNSA. The V gene end was trimmed by 5 bases and the J gene end by 2 bases; junction bases not matched to a gene: 8. TCRdb's table, derived via immunoSEQ multiplex PCR, lists solely in-frame clones and lacks some. There are under 40,000 clones in the sample; roughly 87% occur only once, and about 0.66% lies in the top ten. The V call is TRBV7-2, the J call TRBJ1-5, with TRBD1 matching over 8 bases. This clonotype was sampled from a human donor in good health. The sequenced sample consisted of memory (CD45RA-) CD4+ T cells from blood. The CDR3 is CASSAQGAPGNQPQHF. The CDR3 DNA sequence: TGTGCCAGCAGCGCTCAGGGGGCGCCGGGCAATCAGCCCCAGCATTTT.